Sequencing of this T cell receptor (beta chain) was carried out in a study of blood T cell repertoires in COVID-19. As for the study in general: Italy, Spain and the United States were the sources of the convalescent and acute COVID-19 samples. PBMCs, B-cell-depleted T cells, or T cells were the source of the cDNA or gDNA that made up the material.

The CDR3 totals 13 residues. The V end was cut by 5 bases, the J end by 3 bases, with 11 bases between. Germline-derived CDR1 and CDR2 are SGHTA and FQGTGA. Authors' analysis steps: Nucleated cell counts were estimated from reference gene primer amplification. TCRdb keeps only in-frame clones here, not all; method: immunoSEQ multiplex PCR. V, J and clone size reflect that table, while D and trimming were determined from the DNA. The data contain 65,000 to 85,000 clones, 85% to 90% of them seen just once; the ten biggest clones take up about 2.7%. The source material was peripheral blood. The chain recombines TRBV7-3 with TRBJ2-7; D is possibly TRBD1 (7 bases). This receptor was taken from a human donor in a cohort sampled during active COVID-19. The CDR3 coding sequence is TGTGCCAGCAGCCTTCAGGGGGGCTACGAGCAGTACTTC. As protein: CASSLQGGYEQYF.